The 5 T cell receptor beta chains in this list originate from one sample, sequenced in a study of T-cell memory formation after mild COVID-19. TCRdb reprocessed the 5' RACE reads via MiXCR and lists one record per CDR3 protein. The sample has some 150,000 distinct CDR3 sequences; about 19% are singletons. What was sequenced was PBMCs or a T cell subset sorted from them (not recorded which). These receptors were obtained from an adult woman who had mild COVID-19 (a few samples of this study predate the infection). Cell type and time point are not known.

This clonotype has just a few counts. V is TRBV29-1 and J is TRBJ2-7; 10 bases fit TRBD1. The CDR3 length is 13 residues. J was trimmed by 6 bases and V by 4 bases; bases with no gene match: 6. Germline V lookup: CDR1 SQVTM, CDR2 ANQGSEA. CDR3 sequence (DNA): TGCAGCGTTGTTCGGACAGGGGGAGGCGAGCAGTACTTC. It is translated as CSVVRTGGGEQYF.

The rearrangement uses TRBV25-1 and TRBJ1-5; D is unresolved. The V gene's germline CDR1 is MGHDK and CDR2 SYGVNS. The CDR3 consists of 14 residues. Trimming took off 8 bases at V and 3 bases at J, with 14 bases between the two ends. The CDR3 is CASSTHGNNQPQHF. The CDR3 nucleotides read TGTGCCAGCTCAACCCACGGTAACAATCAGCCCCAGCATTTT.

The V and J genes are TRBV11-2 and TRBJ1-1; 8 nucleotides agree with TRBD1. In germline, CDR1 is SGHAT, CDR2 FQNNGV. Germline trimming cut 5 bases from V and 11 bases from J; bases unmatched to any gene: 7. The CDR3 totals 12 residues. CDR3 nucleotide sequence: TGTGCCAGCAGCCAGGACAGGGTGGGGGCTTTCTTT. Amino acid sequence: CASSQDRVGAFF.

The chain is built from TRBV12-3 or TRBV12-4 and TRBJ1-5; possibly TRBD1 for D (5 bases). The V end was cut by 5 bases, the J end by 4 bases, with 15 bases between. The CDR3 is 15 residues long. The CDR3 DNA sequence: TGTGCCAGCAGTCGGGCCCAGGGTCTAAATCAGCCCCAGCATTTT. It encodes CASSRAQGLNQPQHF.

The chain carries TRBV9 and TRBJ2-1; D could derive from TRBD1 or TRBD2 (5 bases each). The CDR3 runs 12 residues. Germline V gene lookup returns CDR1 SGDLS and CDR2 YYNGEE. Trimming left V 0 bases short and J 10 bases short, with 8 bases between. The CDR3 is CASSVVEGEQFF. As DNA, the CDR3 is TGTGCCAGCAGCGTAGTCGAGGGGGAGCAGTTCTTC.